This TCR beta chain comes out of a study of neurological immune-mediated disorders. PBMCs stored at -80 C, 2 million in total, were the source of the unsorted libraries. The making of cDNA relied on 5'RACE with 10-nucleotide random UMIs. Each CDR3 protein is one row after TCRdb ran MiXCR on the 5' RACE reads. The repertoire holds about 120,000 distinct CDR3 sequences, with roughly 3.2% as singletons. The CDR3 length is 13 residues. Trimming at V came to 4 bases and at J to 8 bases, leaving 5 bases not matched to a gene. Germline CDR1 MNHEY, CDR2 SVGAGI. This clonotype was observed at least ten times. The chain joins TRBV6-5 to TRBJ2-1; 7 bases are shared with TRBD2. The source material was PBMCs. This TCR was sampled from a woman between 25 and 40 years old with multiple sclerosis. The CDR3 DNA reads TGTGCCAGCAGTTTGGGCGGGAGTTATGAGCAGTTCTTC. Translating it yields CASSLGGSYEQFF.